This TCR beta chain was identified during a study of T cell responses to AZD1222 COVID-19 vaccine. General study results and limits: Repertoire sampling happened only post peak T cell response. Baseline antibody screening turned up just a handful of seropositive AZD1222 recipients.

TCRdb's table, derived via immunoSEQ multiplex PCR, lists solely in-frame clones and lacks some. The sample contains roughly 160,000 clones, 85% to 95% of which appear only once. This clone was seen only once. No antigen is known for it. The CDR3 contains 16 residues. The TCR comes from an adult in good health. Sequenced here: peripheral blood, sampled on day 0 of AZD1222 vaccination. V is TRBV12-2 and J is TRBJ1-1; whether TRBD1, the table's D call, matches the DNA was not checked. TRBV12-2 is a pseudogene segment. The CDR3 loop reads CASRLGQVMLNTEAFF. The CDR3, as DNA: TGTGCAAGTCGCTTGGGACAGGTCATGCTGAACACTGAAGCTTTCTTT.